Below, 21 T cell receptor beta chains from the same sample are listed, as sequenced in a study of shared clonotypes between healthy human individuals (dated by TCRdb to 2019 to 2021). The library was made by the immunoSEQ multiplex PCR assay. TCRdb retrieved this table from immuneACCESS and kept in-frame rearrangements only. Not all clones are present; in checked studies, unresolved V genes account for under half, and no reason is known for the remainder. The sample includes roughly 2 million clones, with 95% observed a single time. Together, the top ten hold roughly 0.13% of the sample. The source material was naive CD4+ T cells sorted from blood. Read against the paper, the sample's cell subset or site label means: CD45RA+ positively selected. The receptors derive from a man aged 18 to 30 in good health.

The DNA for the CDR3 is TGTGCCAGCTCACCAGCGATAGCGGACACCGGGGAGCTGTTTTTT. Protein sequence: CASSPAIADTGELFF. The chain carries TRBV18 and TRBJ2-2; weak D call: TRBD2 (6 bases). V lost 2 bases to trimming and J lost 3 bases, with 10 bases between them. This CDR3 is built from 15 residues. The germline gives CDR1 KGHSH, CDR2 LQKENI.

This chain joins TRBV29-1 and TRBJ1-1; the D gene is possibly TRBD1 (5 bases). The CDR3 contains 13 residues. Looked up from germline, CDR1 is SQVTM and CDR2 is ANQGSEA. V gave up 0 bases and J gave up 10 bases, with 15 bases separating them. CDR3: CSVEDSGRVGAFF. The CDR3 DNA reads as TGCAGCGTTGAAGATTCCGGCAGGGTCGGAGCTTTCTTT.

V usage is TRBV2 and J usage is TRBJ2-1; 7 bases line up with TRBD2. V lost 5 bases to trimming and J lost 3 bases; unmatched junction nucleotides: 4. Germline V gene data show CDR1 as SNHLY and CDR2 as FYNNEI. The CDR3 extends over 14 amino acids. The DNA for the CDR3 is TGTGCCAGCAGTCTAGCGGCGATCTACAATGAGCAGTTCTTC. Its translation is CASSLAAIYNEQFF.

The chain carries TRBV2 and TRBJ1-4, with D possibly TRBD1 on 6 matching bases. The CDR3 spans 14 residues. V lost 3 bases and J lost 7, with 12 bases in between. Germline CDR1 and CDR2: SNHLY and FYNNEI. CDR3 nucleotides: TGTGCCAGCAGTGACAGGGGCGATCTTGAAAAACTGTTTTTT. This sequence encodes CASSDRGDLEKLFF. Combining the CDR3 with reference TRBV2 and TRBJ1-4 gives the whole variable domain EPEVTQTPSHQVTQMGQEVILRCVPISNHLYFYWYRQILGQKVEFLVSFYNNEISEKSEIFDDQFSVERPDGSNFTLKIRSTKLEDSAMYFCASSDRGDLEKLFFGSGTQLSVL.

This chain connects TRBV9 to TRBJ2-6; TRBD1 matches at 7 bases. The CDR3 is 18 residues long. Losses at the gene ends were 1 base for V and 0 bases for J; bases not matched to a gene: 7. Germline assignment: CDR1 SGDLS and CDR2 YYNGEE. The CDR3 here is CASSVRQGIPSGANVLTF. CDR3 coding DNA: TGTGCCAGCAGCGTAAGACAGGGCATACCCTCTGGGGCCAACGTCCTGACTTTC.

The rearrangement uses TRBV30 and TRBJ2-7; 10 bases match TRBD1. Trimming took 6 bases from V and 5 from J; bases not matched to a gene: 10. Germline CDR1 and CDR2: GTSNPN and SVGIG (reference sequence). The CDR3 runs 14 residues. CDR3 loop: CACLPGQGFHEQYF. CDR3 nucleotide sequence: TGTGCCTGCCTTCCGGGACAGGGGTTCCACGAGCAGTACTTC.

This clone was recorded once. This sequence joins TRBV19 and TRBJ1-2; no reliable D call. The CDR3 runs 13 residues. Germline V CDR1 and CDR2: LNHDA, SQIVND (reference sequence). V was trimmed by 6 bases and J by 6 bases, leaving 14 bases between them. This chain's CDR3 is CASRTAPGNGYTF. The CDR3 DNA follows: TGTGCCAGTAGGACCGCCCCGGGGAATGGCTACACCTTC.

This chain connects TRBV5-1 to TRBJ1-1; D is ambiguous. The ends were cut back, 0 bases at V and 4 bases at J, with 16 bases in the middle. The CDR3 has 16 amino acids. Germline CDR1 reads SGHRS; CDR2 reads YFSETQ. The CDR3 region is CASSLVGMGLGTEAFF. DNA for the CDR3: TGCGCCAGCAGCTTGGTAGGAATGGGATTGGGCACTGAAGCTTTCTTT. The full variable domain, in which reference TRBV5-1 and TRBJ1-1 provide the parts outside the CDR3, is KAGVTQTPRYLIKTRGQQVTLSCSPISGHRSVSWYQQTPGQGLQFLFEYFSETQRNKGNFPGRFSGRQFSNSRSEMNVSTLELGDSALYLCASSLVGMGLGTEAFFGQGTRLTVV.

V gene TRBV10-3 combines with J gene TRBJ2-7, with 8 positions matching TRBD1. This CDR3 has 18 residues. The germline gives CDR1 ENHRY, CDR2 SYGVKD. Unmatched junction bases numbered 16, after V lost 6 bases and J lost 0 bases. CDR3 coding DNA: TGTGCCATCAGCGCACCGCCGGGACAGGACTTTTCCTCCTACGAGCAGTACTTC. It encodes CAISAPPGQDFSSYEQYF.

J is TRBJ1-4 and V is TRBV19, with 9 bases aligning to TRBD1. Germline V gene sequence: CDR1 LNHDA, CDR2 SQIVND (reference sequence). The CDR3 length is 15 residues. The J segment lost 4 bases and the V segment lost 6 bases, leaving 6 bases of the junction unmatched. The CDR3 loop is CASSIVGQGNEKLFF. The CDR3 region has the DNA TGTGCCAGTAGCATCGTGGGACAGGGTAATGAAAAACTGTTTTTT.

The chain combines TRBV5-1 with TRBJ1-1, with D unresolved. V lost 4 bases to trimming and J lost 6 bases, with 19 bases between them. In germline, CDR1 is SGHRS, CDR2 YFSETQ. The CDR3 has 15 residues. The CDR3 nucleotides read TGCGCCAGCAGCCCGAATCGCCAGCTTGGGTCTGAAGCTTTCTTT. This codes for CASSPNRQLGSEAFF.

The CDR3 nucleotides are TGTGCCAGCAGCCCCCGGGAGTACCACGAGCAGTACTTC. It translates to CASSPREYHEQYF. The V call is TRBV7-2, the J call TRBJ2-7; maybe TRBD2 (6 bases). The germline V gene has CDR1 SGHTA and CDR2 FQGNSA. V was trimmed by 5 bases and J by 5 bases, leaving 13 bases between them. This CDR3 has 13 amino acids. The variable domain in full, completed from reference TRBV7-2 and TRBJ2-7, reads GAGVSQSPSNKVTEKGKDVELRCDPISGHTALYWYRQSLGQGLEFLIYFQGNSAPDKSGLPSDRFSAERTGGSVSTLTIQRTQQEDSAVYLCASSPREYHEQYFGPGTRLTVT.

The V call is TRBV29-1, the J call TRBJ1-1; the D is unclear. In germline, CDR1 is SQVTM, CDR2 ANQGSEA. CDR3 length: 12 residues. V gave up 7 bases and J gave up 1 base, with 10 bases separating them. The CDR3 nucleotides read TGCAGCGCCTCATTTCAGAACACTGAAGCTTTCTTT. It encodes CSASFQNTEAFF.

This chain uses TRBV12-5 with TRBJ1-1; unclear D gene. CDR3 size: 16 residues. Germline values: CDR1 LGHNT, CDR2 FRNRAP. The V end was cut by 0 bases, the J end by 1 base, with 12 bases between. The CDR3 loop reads CASGLVIGKQNTEAFF. The CDR3 DNA sequence: TGTGCTAGTGGTTTGGTAATCGGGAAACAGAACACTGAAGCTTTCTTT.

V and J are TRBV6-6 and TRBJ1-5; D is possibly TRBD1 (6 bases). V was pared by 6 bases and J by 0 bases, with 15 bases between. CDR3 length equals 16 residues. From germline, CDR1 is MNHNY and CDR2 SVGAGI (reference sequence). CDR3 region: CASSGQSGISNQPQHF. The CDR3 region has the DNA TGTGCCAGCAGCGGACAGTCCGGAATTAGCAATCAGCCCCAGCATTTT.

V usage is TRBV2 and J usage is TRBJ1-3; 9 nucleotides agree with TRBD1. V lost 7 bases, J lost 4 bases, and 2 bases stayed unmatched. Germline CDR1 SNHLY, CDR2 FYNNEI. The length of the CDR3 is 13 residues. CDR3 sequence: CASTGQGGNTIYF. The DNA of the CDR3 is TGTGCCAGCACGGGACAGGGAGGAAACACCATATATTTT.

V is TRBV29-1 and J is TRBJ2-3, with 7 bases that match TRBD1. The CDR3 length is 15 residues. The V gene's germline CDR1 is SQVTM and CDR2 ANQGSEA. The V and J ends lost 5 bases and 4 bases, in that order; junction bases with no gene match: 12. DNA for the CDR3: TGCAGCGTTACCATAAGGGGGCTTAGGGCAGATACGCAGTATTTT. It codes for CSVTIRGLRADTQYF.

The chain is built from TRBV6-1 and TRBJ2-3; D may be TRBD1 (5 bases). Trimming cost V 7 bases and J 2 bases, with 7 bases left between them. There are 12 residues in the CDR3. From germline, CDR1 is MNHNS and CDR2 SASEGT. The CDR3 DNA follows: TGTGCCAGCAAAGGGGACACAGATACGCAGTATTTT. As protein: CASKGDTDTQYF.

The CDR3 DNA reads as TGTGCCATCCTCCGGCAGGCGACTGATGGCTACACCTTC. This gives the protein CAILRQATDGYTF. This sequence joins TRBV10-3 and TRBJ1-2, with no clear D. Germline V lookup: CDR1 ENHRY, CDR2 SYGVKD. V lost 8 bases to trimming and J lost 6 bases, with 16 bases between them. The CDR3 totals 13 residues.

This clone came up a few times. The chain links TRBV7-6 to TRBJ1-6; D is unclear. The CDR3 covers 13 residues. The germline gives CDR1 SGHVS, CDR2 FNYEAQ. The V end was cut by 4 bases, the J end by 7 bases, with 8 bases between. This CDR3 is CASSSLENSPLHF. The CDR3 DNA reads as TGTGCCAGCAGCTCGTTGGAAAATTCACCCCTCCACTTT. Combining the CDR3 with reference TRBV7-6 and TRBJ1-6 gives the whole variable domain GAGVSQSPRYKVTKRGQDVALRCDPISGHVSLYWYRQALGQGPEFLTYFNYEAQQDKSGLPNDRFSAERPEGSISTLTIQRTEQRDSAMYRCASSSLENSPLHFGNGTRLTVT.

The rearrangement joins TRBV10-3 to TRBJ1-2; D remains unclear. Germline assignment: CDR1 ENHRY and CDR2 SYGVKD. The CDR3 contains 14 residues. Trimming removed 4 bases from V and 0 bases from J, with 9 bases in between. Here the CDR3 DNA reads TGTGCCATCAGTGTCATGGGGTCTAACTATGGCTACACCTTC. Amino acids: CAISVMGSNYGYTF.